What follows are 3 T cell receptor beta chains derived from one specimen sequenced in a study of T-cell reconstitution after alpha-beta-depleted transplantation in children. Researchers prepared the TCRbeta library using unique molecular identifiers, the study reports. From the PCR reads, TCRdb called clonotypes with MiXCR, one entry per CDR3 protein. Among a few hundred thousand distinct CDR3 sequences listed, less than 15% were seen once. Sequencing was performed on PBMCs, taken from the stem cell graft. These receptors were collected from a human donor who donated a stem cell graft to a child with Fanconi anemia.

This clonotype was detected a few times. The rearrangement links TRBV6-2 or TRBV6-3 to TRBJ2-7, with D possibly being TRBD1 or TRBD2 (5 bases each). V lost 3 bases and J 2 bases, leaving 11 bases between the germline ends. The germline V gene has CDR1 MNHEY and CDR2 SVGEGT. The CDR3 consists of 14 residues. The CDR3 protein is CASSYEVGAYEQYF. As DNA, the CDR3 is TGTGCCAGCAGTTATGAAGTGGGGGCCTACGAGCAGTACTTC.

The gene calls are TRBV20-1 and TRBJ1-1, with a possible D match to TRBD1 (5 bases). CDR3 length: 16 amino acids. The V end was cut by 8 bases, the J end by 1 base, with 23 bases between. Germline-derived CDR1 and CDR2 are DFQATT and SNEGSKA (reference sequence). This chain's CDR3 is CSPYSTRWGENTEAFF. For the CDR3, the DNA is TGCAGTCCCTATAGTACCCGGTGGGGGGAGAACACTGAAGCTTTCTTT.

In its sample, this clonotype was seen many times. The rearrangement uses TRBV11-2 and TRBJ2-3; no firm D call. The CDR3 has 13 amino acids. Between the trimmed V and J ends, which lost 5 bases and 0 bases, there was a span of 6 bases. Germline V gene lookup returns CDR1 SGHAT and CDR2 FQNNGV. The CDR3 coding sequence is TGTGCCAGCAGCGCGATTAGCACAGATACGCAGTATTTT. As protein: CASSAISTDTQYF.